This TCR beta chain was sequenced in a study of blood T cell repertoires in COVID-19. For the study at large: The origin of the acute and convalescent COVID-19 samples was the United States, Italy and Spain.

Clones were read by immunoSEQ multiplex PCR, and TCRdb kept only the in-frame ones, dropping some. The profile shows fewer than 350,000 clones, around 86% of them singletons. Recruitment covered some 25 US areas and drew participants whose ages spanned roughly 18 to 100 years. Trimming pared 1 base from V and 6 bases from J, leaving 16 bases between. This CDR3 has 15 amino acids. Germline-derived CDR1 and CDR2 are SGHDT and YYEEEE. The clonotype comes from a woman in her forties who had recovered from COVID-19. The sample taken for sequencing was PBMCs or T cells enriched from blood (not recorded which). The V call is TRBV5-6, the J call TRBJ2-5; D may be TRBD2 (5 bases). CDR3 nucleotides: TGTGCCAGCAGCTTGTTTGCCGGGTTCGGGAAGACCCAGTACTTC. Its protein is CASSLFAGFGKTQYF. Looking up the rest from reference TRBV5-6 and TRBJ2-5 gives the full variable domain: DAGVTQSPTHLIKTRGQQVTLRCSPKSGHDTVSWYQQALGQGPQFIFQYYEEEERQRGNFPDRFSGHQFPNYSSELNVNALLLGDSALYLCASSLFAGFGKTQYFGPGTRLLVL.